Listed here are 27 T cell receptor beta chains from one sample, sequenced in a study of blood T cell repertoires in COVID-19. Using immunoSEQ multiplex PCR, the repertoire was profiled, and TCRdb retains in-frame clones only, with some absent. This table has 300,000 to 400,000 clones, around 86% appearing once. Specimen: PBMCs or T cells enriched from blood (not recorded which). The receptors were sampled from a man between 60 and 75 years old who had recovered from COVID-19.

This chain links TRBV6-5 with TRBJ2-1; 8 nucleotides match TRBD2. Trimming cost V 2 bases and J 6 bases; bases outside gene matches: 3. The CDR3 length is 14 residues. The germline CDR1 and CDR2 sequences are MNHEY and SVGAGI. CDR3 amino acids: CASSYQSGSNEQFF. The DNA for the CDR3 is TGTGCCAGCAGTTACCAGAGCGGGAGCAATGAGCAGTTCTTC.

A single count supports this clone. This rearrangement joins TRBV6-5 to TRBJ2-7, with 7 bases lining up with TRBD1. Germline CDR1 and CDR2: MNHEY and SVGAGI. CDR3 length: 13 residues. The V and J ends lost 7 bases and 3 bases, in that order; junction bases with no gene match: 6. CDR3 nucleotide sequence: TGTGCCAGCACCGGTCGGGACAGCTACGAGCAGTACTTC. This codes for CASTGRDSYEQYF.

This clone was counted only a few times. The V call is TRBV23-1, the J call TRBJ2-7; maybe TRBD1 (6 bases). TRBV23-1 belongs to the ORF category, with a function that is uncertain. The germline V and J ends were trimmed by 0 bases and 2 bases, with 35 bases remaining between them. This CDR3 is built from 23 residues. CDR3 region: CASSQSRWHKFGVQDRGTYEQYF. The CDR3 DNA reads TGCGCCAGCAGTCAATCGCGGTGGCACAAGTTTGGGGTACAGGACAGAGGAACCTACGAGCAGTACTTC.

The chain has TRBV18 and TRBJ2-7; no firm D call. V gave up 3 bases and J gave up 2 bases, with 17 bases separating them. CDR3 length: 16 residues. Germline V gives CDR1 KGHSH, CDR2 LQKENI. For the CDR3, the DNA is TGTGCCAGCTCACCTTTCGGCTCCCCGAGGCCCTACGAGCAGTACTTC. Encoded protein: CASSPFGSPRPYEQYF.

The chain links TRBV5-1 to TRBJ2-7; D not certain. CDR3 length: 14 amino acids. CDR1 is SGHRS and CDR2 is YFSETQ in the germline V gene. V was pared by 4 bases and J by 0 bases, with 11 bases between. The CDR3 protein is CASSETVRSYEQYF. CDR3 nucleotide sequence: TGCGCCAGCAGCGAAACTGTTCGCTCCTACGAGCAGTACTTC.

This rearrangement joins TRBV11-2 to TRBJ2-5, with TRBD2 identical over 11 bases. Germline V gene data show CDR1 as SGHAT and CDR2 as FQNNGV. The CDR3 runs 16 residues. Unmatched junction bases numbered 7, after V lost 2 bases and J lost 5 bases. CDR3 nucleotide sequence: TGTGCCAGCAGCTTAAATCCCCGACTAGCGGGGGAGACCCAGTACTTC. Residues: CASSLNPRLAGETQYF.

The rearrangement joins TRBV5-1 to TRBJ1-6, with D uncertain. There are 14 residues in the CDR3. Per the germline V gene, CDR1 is SGHRS and CDR2 is YFSETQ. V lost 1 base, J lost 4 bases, and 6 bases lay in between. The CDR3 reads CASSLSQYNSPLHF. DNA of the CDR3: TGCGCCAGCAGCTTGTCACAGTATAATTCACCCCTCCACTTT.

The rearrangement joins TRBV5-4 to TRBJ2-1; TRBD1 aligns across 9 bases. From germline, CDR1 is SGHNT and CDR2 YYREEE (reference sequence). V was pared by 4 bases and J by 2 bases, with 7 bases of the junction left unmatched. The CDR3 covers 16 residues. CDR3 residues: CASSRTGTGPYNEQFF. The CDR3 nucleotides are TGTGCCAGCAGCCGGACCGGGACAGGGCCCTACAATGAGCAGTTCTTC.

CDR3 nucleotide sequence: TGCAGCGGCGGATGGACAGGGGTAGTTTTCTTT. Residues: CSGGWTGVVFF. This chain uses TRBV29-1 with TRBJ1-1; 9 bases match TRBD1. Germline CDR1 reads SQVTM; CDR2 reads ANQGSEA. The CDR3 is 11 residues long. Trimming cost V 7 bases and J 13 bases; bases outside gene matches: 10.

This clone was seen once. The chain uses TRBV24-1 and TRBJ1-5; no reliable D call. The V end was cut by 5 bases, the J end by 4 bases, with 14 bases between. The CDR3 spans 15 residues. From germline, CDR1 is KGHDR and CDR2 SFDVKD. In nucleotides, the CDR3 is TGTGCCACCAGTGCTCAGCCCGGAGGTAATCAGCCCCAGCATTTT. The encoded protein is CATSAQPGGNQPQHF.

The chain links TRBV7-2 to TRBJ2-1; 9 positions agree with TRBD2. Trimming removed 5 bases from V and 5 bases from J; junction bases left unmatched: 7. This CDR3 is 15 amino acids long. Germline V gene sequence: CDR1 SGHTA, CDR2 FQGNSA. In nucleotides, the CDR3 is TGTGCCAGCAGCCCGGGACTAGCCCTAAACAATGAGCAGTTCTTC. This gives the protein CASSPGLALNNEQFF.

V is TRBV4-1 and J is TRBJ1-3; TRBD1 is a possible D gene (6 bases). The length of the CDR3 is 15 residues. The V gene's germline CDR1 is MGHRA and CDR2 YSYEKL. Trimming pared 0 bases from V and 1 base from J, leaving 7 bases between. The CDR3 DNA sequence: TGCGCCAGCAGCCAAGATACAGGGTCTGGAAACACCATATATTTT. Its protein product is CASSQDTGSGNTIYF.

This clone appeared a few times. The chain employs TRBV4-2 and TRBJ1-2, with D perhaps TRBD1 (6 bases). This CDR3 comprises 15 residues. Trimming shortened V by 0 bases and J by 4 bases, and 12 bases separated the two germline ends. Germline V gene sequence: CDR1 LGHNA, CDR2 YNFKEQ. The CDR3 DNA sequence: TGTGCCAGCAGCCAAGATCCCGACAGGAGCTATGGCTACACCTTC. Translation: CASSQDPDRSYGYTF.

V usage is TRBV28 and J usage is TRBJ2-7; 8 bases fit TRBD1. CDR1 is MDHEN, CDR2 SYDVKM, per germline. The CDR3 loop spans 14 amino acids. Unmatched junction bases numbered 4, after V lost 4 bases and J lost 2 bases. CDR3 sequence (DNA): TGTGCCAGCAGTTCTCCGGGACAGGCCTACGAGCAGTACTTC. This translates into CASSSPGQAYEQYF.

In nucleotides, the CDR3 is TGTGCCAGCAGAGTAGTCGGGAGGAGGGAGGGCGAGCAGTACTTC. Amino acids: CASRVVGRREGEQYF. The chain carries TRBV28 and TRBJ2-7; 7 bases line up with TRBD2. The CDR3 is made up of 15 amino acids. In germline, CDR1 is MDHEN, CDR2 SYDVKM. The junction had 14 bases not matched to a gene; V was cut back by 6 bases and J by 6 bases.

V and J are TRBV11-2 and TRBJ2-5; 7 nucleotides align to TRBD2. The CDR3 consists of 13 residues. The trim removed 7 bases at V and 7 bases at J, leaving 9 bases unmatched. Germline V lookup: CDR1 SGHAT, CDR2 FQNNGV. The CDR3 sequence is CASTLAAWGTQYF. For the CDR3, the DNA is TGTGCCAGCACCCTAGCGGCATGGGGGACCCAGTACTTC.

The V and J genes are TRBV4-1 and TRBJ2-3; 9 nucleotides match TRBD2. With 2 bases clipped from V and 2 bases from J, the junction kept 23 bases outside the gene matches. The germline CDR1 and CDR2 sequences are MGHRA and YSYEKL. The CDR3 length is 22 residues. CDR3 region: CASSQPPLGTLAGPVTTDTQYF. CDR3 DNA sequence: TGCGCCAGCAGCCAACCCCCCCTAGGGACTCTAGCGGGACCCGTGACCACAGATACGCAGTATTTT.

The chain links TRBV28 to TRBJ1-5; D is unclear. The CDR3 contains 15 residues. The V and J ends lost 3 bases and 2 bases respectively, with 11 bases between them. CDR1 MDHEN and CDR2 SYDVKM come from the germline V gene. The CDR3: CASSFSGGRNQPQHF. The CDR3 DNA follows: TGTGCCAGCAGTTTCTCAGGAGGGCGCAATCAGCCCCAGCATTTT.

The genes are TRBV9 and TRBJ2-7; 9 bases map to TRBD1. Germline trimming cut 3 bases from V and 3 bases from J; bases unmatched to any gene: 10. Germline values: CDR1 SGDLS, CDR2 YYNGEE. CDR3 length: 16 residues. The CDR3, as DNA: TGTGCCAGCAGCGCCCCATCCGGGACAGGGAGCTACGAGCAGTACTTC. Protein: CASSAPSGTGSYEQYF.

This sequence joins TRBV12-2 and TRBJ2-3; the table names TRBD2, a call not compared with the DNA. TRBV12-2 is a recognized pseudogene. The CDR3 spans 14 residues. CDR3 nucleotides: TGTGCAAGTCGCTTTTCGGTTTACACAGATACGCAGTATTTT. It yields the protein CASRFSVYTDTQYF.

The chain employs TRBV2 and TRBJ1-2; 7 bases are shared with TRBD1. The V and J ends lost 3 bases and 8 bases, in that order; junction bases with no gene match: 12. CDR1 SNHLY and CDR2 FYNNEI come from the germline V gene. This CDR3 has 15 amino acids. The CDR3 reads CASSEEATGILGYTF. CDR3 coding DNA: TGTGCCAGCAGTGAGGAGGCGACAGGGATTTTAGGCTACACCTTC.

As to this clone: It is unclear where the CDR3 begins or ends on the DNA, so no DNA is shown, and the CDR3 is as TCRdb lists it. This chain joins TRBV18 and TRBJ2-7; the D call of TRBD2 is as the table states it, not checked on the DNA. Inclusive of both ends, the CDR3 amounts to 19 amino acids. Germline V gives CDR1 KGHSH, CDR2 LQKENI. Here the CDR3 reads CASSLRAGTSGRSSYEQYF.

The chain carries TRBV27 and TRBJ2-1; 13 nucleotides line up with TRBD2. J gave up 9 bases and V 0 bases, and 2 bases lay outside the gene matches. CDR1 MNHEY and CDR2 SMNVEV come from the germline V gene (reference sequence). This CDR3 region has 15 residues. CDR3 amino acids: CASSLSGLAGSEQFF. The CDR3 nucleotides read TGTGCCAGCAGTTTATCGGGACTAGCGGGAAGTGAGCAGTTCTTC.

The V call is TRBV9, the J call TRBJ2-3; 15 nucleotides agree with TRBD2. The J segment lost 5 bases and the V segment lost 2 bases, leaving 3 bases of the junction unmatched. The V gene's germline CDR1 is SGDLS and CDR2 YYNGEE. This CDR3 is built from 16 residues. The CDR3 coding sequence is TGTGCCAGCAGCGTCGGACTAGCGGGAGGGGAAGATACGCAGTATTTT. Amino acid sequence: CASSVGLAGGEDTQYF. Variable domain in full (rest from reference TRBV9 and TRBJ2-3): DSGVTQTPKHLITATGQRVTLRCSPRSGDLSVYWYQQSLDQGLQFLIQYYNGEERAKGNILERFSAQQFPDLHSELNLSSLELGDSALYFCASSVGLAGGEDTQYFGPGTRLTVL.

The chain recombines TRBV3-1 (or the pseudogene TRBV3-2) with TRBJ2-2; TRBD2 aligns across 12 bases. Trimming took 5 bases from V and 2 from J; bases not matched to a gene: 3. Germline loops: CDR1 LGHDT, CDR2 YNNKEL (reference sequence). This CDR3 comprises 16 residues. Written as DNA, the CDR3 is TGTGCCAGCAGCGACGGACTAGCGGGAAACACCGGGGAGCTGTTTTTT. The encoded protein is CASSDGLAGNTGELFF.

The chain uses TRBV6-5 and TRBJ2-7; a possible D gene is TRBD1 (6 bases). CDR1 is MNHEY and CDR2 is SVGAGI in the germline V gene. Trimming removed 2 bases at V and 5 bases at J, with 10 bases between. The CDR3 runs to 13 residues. CDR3 DNA sequence: TGTGCCAGCAGTTACCGTCGGACAGACGAGCAGTACTTC. Translation: CASSYRRTDEQYF.

The chain carries TRBV7-3 and TRBJ2-3, with TRBD2 identical over 7 bases. The CDR3 is made up of 15 amino acids. V shed 3 bases and J 1 base; nucleotides not matched to a gene: 4. CDR1 is SGHTA, CDR2 FQGTGA, per germline. CDR3 in amino acids: CASSFRAGGTDTQYF. CDR3 coding DNA: TGTGCCAGCAGCTTCCGGGCGGGGGGCACAGATACGCAGTATTTT.